This T cell receptor (beta chain) appears in the sequencing data of a study of tumor-infiltrating lymphocytes in primary liver carcinoma. cDNA specific to TCR beta was made from approximately 0.55 ug of total RNA, with a constant-region primer employed for priming. Three nested multiplex PCR rounds, a slightly modified ARM-PCR, produced the libraries for TCR beta. Investigators reported that the first two PCR rounds, at roughly 10 cycles each, used TRBV1-TRBV30 forward primers with a C-beta reverse primer. TCRdb redid the calling of the multiplex PCR reads with MiXCR, one entry per CDR3 protein. The table includes approximately 330,000 distinct CDR3 sequences, less than 75% detected once. From germline, CDR1 is SQVTM and CDR2 ANQGSEA. This CDR3 has 14 amino acids. Unsorted whole blood yielded blood RNA, and germline DNA was extracted as well.

V usage is TRBV29-1 and J usage is TRBJ1-1; D is undetermined. The clonotype comes from a middle-aged man with primary liver carcinoma and hepatitis B virus infection. Sequences were obtained from peripheral blood. The CDR3 loop reads CSIVWIVKNTEAFF. The CDR3 DNA reads as TGCAGTATTGTTTGGATTGTGAAGAACACTGAAGCTTTCTTT.